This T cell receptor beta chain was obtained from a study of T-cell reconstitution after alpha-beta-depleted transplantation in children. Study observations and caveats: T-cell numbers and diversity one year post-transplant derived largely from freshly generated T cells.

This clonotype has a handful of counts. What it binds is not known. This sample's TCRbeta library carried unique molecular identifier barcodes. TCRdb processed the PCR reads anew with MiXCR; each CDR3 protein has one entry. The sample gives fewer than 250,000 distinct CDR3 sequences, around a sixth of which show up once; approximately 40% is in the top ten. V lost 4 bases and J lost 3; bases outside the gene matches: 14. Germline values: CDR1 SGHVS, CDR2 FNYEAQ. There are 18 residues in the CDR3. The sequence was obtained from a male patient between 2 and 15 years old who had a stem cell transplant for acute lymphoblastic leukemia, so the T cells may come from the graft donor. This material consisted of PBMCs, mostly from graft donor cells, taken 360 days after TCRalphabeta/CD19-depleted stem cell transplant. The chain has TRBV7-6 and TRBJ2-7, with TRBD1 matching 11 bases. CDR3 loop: CASSSLAGQGAPYYEQYF. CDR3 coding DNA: TGTGCCAGCAGCTCCCTGGCAGGACAGGGGGCACCCTACTACGAGCAGTACTTC.